A selection of T cell receptor beta chains follows, all from one sample in a study of shared clonotypes between healthy human individuals. Using immunoSEQ multiplex PCR, the repertoire was profiled, and TCRdb retains in-frame clones only, with some absent. The table records hundreds of thousands of clones, approximately 96% of them present only once. Sequenced: naive CD8+ T cells sorted from blood. The receptors were gathered from a woman aged 30 to 39 in good health. Each CDR3 is given without its conserved first and last residue. Fields, in order: V gene, J gene, CDR3 protein.

TRBV7-6	TRBJ2-7	ASSQTNMEEQY
TRBV5-6	TRBJ2-3	ASSLGAGGAADTQY
TRBV28	TRBJ1-3	ASSGDVNTIY
TRBV28	TRBJ1-2	ASSRERGNYGYT
TRBV27	TRBJ2-7	ASSPLGGGPYEQY
TRBV5-1	TRBJ2-2	ASSLAQGGTGELF
TRBV6-6	TRBJ1-5	ASSPTGGFQPQH
TRBV4-2	TRBJ2-3	ASSQTTHATDTQY
TRBV2	TRBJ2-1	ASSETGGWGEQF
TRBV5-1	TRBJ1-1	ASSLGRGAGTEAF
TRBV4-1	TRBJ2-7	ASSPGKTRSFYEQY
TRBV2	TRBJ2-3	ASSEGTAATDTQY
TRBV13	TRBJ2-1	ASSVAGGPNEQF
TRBV6-5	TRBJ2-2	ASSYRRARAGELF
TRBV2	TRBJ1-5	ASGVSHNQPQH
TRBV7-8	TRBJ2-7	ASSLASGLYYEQY
TRBV11-2	TRBJ1-5	ASSLERDGNQPQH
TRBV15	TRBJ1-2	ATSKTGIYGYT
TRBV7-9	TRBJ2-1	ASSLAGSEQF
TRBV2	TRBJ1-1	AGGVRGTEAF